The rows below give T cell receptor beta chains drawn from one sample of a study of T-cell reconstitution after alpha-beta-depleted transplantation in children. MiXCR, run by TCRdb on the PCR reads, gives a single entry per CDR3 protein. The sample lists hundreds of thousands of distinct CDR3 sequences, almost 8% occurring once. Sequencing used peripheral blood, obtained 360 days after TCRalphabeta/CD19-depleted stem cell transplant. The source of these receptors is a female patient between 2 and 10 years old who had a stem cell transplant for Fanconi anemia, so the T cells may come from the graft donor. The CDR3 runs from the conserved cysteine through the conserved F or W. A D gene is named only where the DNA matches it firmly. Only part of the rows carry a size: once, few, many, or a class if the clone is expanded.

j_call | v_call | d_call | clone_size | cdr3_nt | cdr3_aa
TRBJ2-3 | TRBV6-1 | . | many | TGTGCCAGCTTAGACCTCCTCACAGATACGCAGTATTTT | CASLDLLTDTQYF
TRBJ2-5 | TRBV20-1 | . | many | TGCAGTGCTATCACAGGGTGGCAGTACCAAGAGACCCAGTACTTC | CSAITGWQYQETQYF
TRBJ1-1 | TRBV10-3 | . | many | TGTGCCATCAGTGGGGACCCTGCATCTGAAGCTTTCTTT | CAISGDPASEAFF
TRBJ2-5 | TRBV10-3 | . | . | TGTGCCATCAGTGAAGGGGACCTCCGAGAGACCCAGTACTTC | CAISEGDLRETQYF
TRBJ1-4 | TRBV6-5 | . | . | TGTGCCAGCGGGACGGTGGGGGAAAAACTGTTTTTT | CASGTVGEKLFF
TRBJ2-5 | TRBV5-1 | . | many | TGCGCCAGCAGCCACGGGACTCCTCTGGAGACCCAGTACTTC | CASSHGTPLETQYF
TRBJ2-2 | TRBV25-1 | . | many | TGTGCCAGCACCCACAGGGACACCGGGGAGCTGTTTTTT | CASTHRDTGELFF
TRBJ1-1 | TRBV27 | TRBD1 | . | TGTGCCAGCAGTCCGGGACGACAGGGACTAGATGGTGAAGCTTTCTTT | CASSPGRQGLDGEAFF
TRBJ1-1 | TRBV6-2/TRBV6-3 | TRBD1 | many | TGTGCCAGCAGTCCGACAGGGTTGAACACTGAAGCTTTCTTT | CASSPTGLNTEAFF
TRBJ2-1 | TRBV24-1 | . | many | TGTGCCACCAGTGATTCCGACTTAAACAATGAGCAGTTCTTC | CATSDSDLNNEQFF
TRBJ2-3 | TRBV20-1 | . | many | TGCAGTGCTAGACGTTTACAGGGAGGCACAGATACGCAGTATTTT | CSARRLQGGTDTQYF
TRBJ2-3 | TRBV11-2 | TRBD2 | few | TGTGCCAGCAGCTTAGTAGGGCAACTAGCGGATAGCACAGATACGCAGTATTTT | CASSLVGQLADSTDTQYF
TRBJ2-2 | TRBV7-2 | . | few | TGTGCCAGCAGCCCCAGAGGACCGACCGGGGAGCTGTTTTTT | CASSPRGPTGELFF
TRBJ2-3 | TRBV5-1 | TRBD1 | few | TGCGCCAGCAGCTTTTCCCCACCGGGACAGGGGACAGATACGCAGTATTTT | CASSFSPPGQGTDTQYF
TRBJ2-3 | TRBV12-3/TRBV12-4 | TRBD2 | many | TGTGCCAGCAGTTTGAGTAGCGGGGGGGCAGATACGCAGTATTTT | CASSLSSGGADTQYF
TRBJ1-3 | TRBV5-1 | . | many | TGCGCCAGCAAGGACCGCGGAAACACCATATATTTT | CASKDRGNTIYF
TRBJ2-7 | TRBV18 | . | . | TGTGCCAGCTCACCAGGGGGCCCCCCTTACGAGCAGTACTTC | CASSPGGPPYEQYF
TRBJ2-1 | TRBV28 | . | many | TGTGCCAGCAGGGGGGCCGGCAGCCACGGGCAGTTCTTC | CASRGAGSHGQFF
TRBJ2-1 | TRBV9 | TRBD1 | many | TGTGCCAGCAGCCCCACAGCCGGACAGGTTTGGAATGAGCAGTTCTTC | CASSPTAGQVWNEQFF
TRBJ2-1 | TRBV12-3/TRBV12-4 | . | few | TGTGCCAGCACCAAATTGGGCAATGAGCAGTTCTTC | CASTKLGNEQFF
TRBJ2-7 | TRBV3-1 | TRBD1 | many | TGTGCCAGCAGCCAGGGACAGGGGGAGTACTTC | CASSQGQGEYF
TRBJ2-1 | TRBV6-1 | . | many | TGTGCCAGCAGTCGGGCACCTGACAATGAGCAGTTCTTC | CASSRAPDNEQFF
TRBJ2-1 | TRBV20-1 | . | . | TGCAGTGAAACAGGGAGAAACAATGAGCAGTTCTTC | CSETGRNNEQFF
TRBJ2-5 | TRBV29-1 | . | many | TGCAGCGTTGATGGCGGGACCCAGTACTTC | CSVDGGTQYF
TRBJ2-1 | TRBV20-1 | . | few | TGCAGTGCTAGAGATAGGATACGTGAGCAGTTCTTC | CSARDRIREQFF
TRBJ2-1 | TRBV20-1 | TRBD1 | many | TGCAGTGCTAGAGCGATGGACAGGAGCTCCTACAATGAGCAGTTCTTC | CSARAMDRSSYNEQFF
TRBJ2-7 | TRBV29-1 | TRBD1 | many | TGCAGCGTTCAGGGACAGTCCTCCTACGAGCAGTACTTC | CSVQGQSSYEQYF
TRBJ1-2 | TRBV20-1 | TRBD1 | many | TGCAGTGCTAGAGATCCTACGTCGTCAGGACAGGGCTATGGCTACACCTTC | CSARDPTSSGQGYGYTF
TRBJ1-3 | TRBV5-4 | . | few | TGTGCCAGCAGCTTGGAAACGGGGACTGCTGGAAACACCATATATTTT | CASSLETGTAGNTIYF
TRBJ2-7 | TRBV28 | TRBD2 | many | TGTGCCAGCAGTTTCAGGCGGGAGGGCTCCTACGAGCAGTACTTC | CASSFRREGSYEQYF
TRBJ1-1 | TRBV29-1 | . | many | TGCAGCGTCACGGGGGGAGAGAACACTGAAGCTTTCTTT | CSVTGGENTEAFF
TRBJ2-7 | TRBV7-6 | TRBD1 | many | TGTGCCAGCAGCTCCAAAAACTTCGGGACAGAGTTCTACGAGCAGTACTTC | CASSSKNFGTEFYEQYF
TRBJ2-5 | TRBV5-1 | TRBD1 | many | TGCGCCAGCAGCCTCGGGACAGAAGAGACCCAGTACTTC | CASSLGTEETQYF
TRBJ2-1 | TRBV4-2 | TRBD1 | many | TGTGCCAGCAGCTACATAGGACAGGGAGGCGCCTACAATGAGCAGTTCTTC | CASSYIGQGGAYNEQFF
TRBJ1-2 | TRBV15 | TRBD1 | few | TGTGCCACCAGCAGAGGAGTTACAGGGGGCCGTAATGGCTACACCTTC | CATSRGVTGGRNGYTF
TRBJ2-4 | TRBV20-1 | . | many | TGCAGTGCTAGAGATAGGTGGGCCAGAGGGGTAGCCAAAAACATTCAGTACTTC | CSARDRWARGVAKNIQYF
TRBJ2-7 | TRBV5-1 | . | many | TGCGCCAGCAGCTTGAGAGACTCTAGGAAACCGAACATTAGGGAGCAGTACTTC | CASSLRDSRKPNIREQYF
TRBJ1-2 | TRBV5-1 | TRBD1 | . | TGCGCCAGCAGCGCCGGGACAGGACTCCCCTATGGCTACACCTTC | CASSAGTGLPYGYTF
TRBJ1-5 | TRBV20-1 | . | . | TGCAGTGCTTCGAGAGGACGGAGCAATCAGCCCCAGCATTTT | CSASRGRSNQPQHF
TRBJ2-7 | TRBV27 | . | few | TGTGCCAGCAGTCCCCTTCCCCCCTACGAGCAGTACTTC | CASSPLPPYEQYF
TRBJ2-7 | TRBV6-2/TRBV6-3 | . | many | TGTGCCAGCAGCCTACGTGACAGGCCCTGGGACGAGCAGTACTTC | CASSLRDRPWDEQYF
TRBJ2-1 | TRBV5-1 | . | many | TGCGCCAGCAGCTTTCTCCGGGGGTCCTACAATGAGCAGTTCTTC | CASSFLRGSYNEQFF
TRBJ2-7 | TRBV5-8 | TRBD1 | many | TGTGCCAGCATCCAAGACAGGGGTAGGGAGCAGTACTTC | CASIQDRGREQYF
TRBJ2-7 | TRBV27 | . | many | TGTGCCAGCAGTTTAATGGGCCAGAACTACGAGCAGTACTTC | CASSLMGQNYEQYF
TRBJ2-7 | TRBV20-1 | TRBD1 | many | TGCAGTGCTAGTTCTGGGACAGGGGGCTACGAGCAGTACTTC | CSASSGTGGYEQYF
TRBJ1-1 | TRBV13 | TRBD1 | many | TGTGCCAGCAGCCCATACTACCGGGACAGGGAAGCTTTCTTT | CASSPYYRDREAFF
TRBJ2-3 | TRBV10-1 | . | . | TGCGCCAGCAGTGACAGGGGGGACACAGATACGCAGTATTTT | CASSDRGDTDTQYF
TRBJ2-7 | TRBV27 | . | . | TGTGCCAGCAGTGCGCTTGACAGGCGGGGCTCCTACGAGCAGTACTTC | CASSALDRRGSYEQYF
TRBJ2-7 | TRBV4-1 | . | . | TGCGCCAGCAGCCAAGAAACAGGGACCATTGGGACCTACGAGCAGTACTTC | CASSQETGTIGTYEQYF
TRBJ2-7 | TRBV6-2/TRBV6-3 | TRBD2 | . | TGTGCCAGCAGGACTAGCGGGGTTTACGAGCAGTACTTC | CASRTSGVYEQYF
TRBJ2-2 | TRBV2 | . | few | TGTGCCAGCAGTACGGGAGCCTCCTTAGCCGGGGAGCTGTTTTTT | CASSTGASLAGELFF
TRBJ2-3 | TRBV20-1 | TRBD2 | many | TGCAGTGCTAGAACTCGACTAGCTGGCACAGATACGCAGTATTTT | CSARTRLAGTDTQYF
TRBJ2-1 | TRBV30 | TRBD2 | few | TGTGCCTGGACGACGGGGGGTGAGCAGTTCTTC | CAWTTGGEQFF
TRBJ2-1 | TRBV7-2 | . | few | TGTGCCAGCAGCCCCAGGGCTCTTTACAATGAGCAGTTCTTC | CASSPRALYNEQFF
TRBJ2-7 | TRBV15 | TRBD2 | few | TGTGCCACCAGCCGGCTGGGGGGGTGGGCATCCGAGCAGTACTTC | CATSRLGGWASEQYF
TRBJ2-3 | TRBV5-5 | TRBD2 | many | TGTGCCAGCAGCTTGATGGCGCTAGCGGGATCAGATACGCAGTATTTT | CASSLMALAGSDTQYF
TRBJ1-6 | TRBV12-3/TRBV12-4 | . | many | TGTGCCAGCAGTTCGCGGACTACTGGGGATTCACCCCTCCACTTT | CASSSRTTGDSPLHF
TRBJ2-1 | TRBV6-1 | . | many | TGTGCCAGCAGTGCTCTTTTCAGCTCCTACAATGAGCAGTTCTTC | CASSALFSSYNEQFF
TRBJ1-1 | TRBV3-1 | . | . | TGTGCCAGACGCAGCCGGGGCCTTGAAGCTTTCTTT | CARRSRGLEAFF
TRBJ2-7 | TRBV7-8 | TRBD1 | many | TGTGCCAGCAGCTGGGAATCCGGGACAGGGATATTC | CASSWESGTGIF